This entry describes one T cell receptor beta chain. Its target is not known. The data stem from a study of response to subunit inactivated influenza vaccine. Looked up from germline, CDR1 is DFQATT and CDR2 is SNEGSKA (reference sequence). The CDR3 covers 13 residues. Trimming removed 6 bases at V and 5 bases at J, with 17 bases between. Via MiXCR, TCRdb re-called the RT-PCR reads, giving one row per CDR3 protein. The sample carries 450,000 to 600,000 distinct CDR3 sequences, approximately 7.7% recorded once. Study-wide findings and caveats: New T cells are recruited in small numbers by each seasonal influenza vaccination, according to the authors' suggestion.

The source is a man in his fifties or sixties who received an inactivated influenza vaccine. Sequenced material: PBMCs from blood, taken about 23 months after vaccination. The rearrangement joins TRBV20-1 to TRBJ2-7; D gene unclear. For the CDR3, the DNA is TGCAGTGCCGAAAAATCTGGGTTGGACGAGCAGTACTTC. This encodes CSAEKSGLDEQYF.